This T cell receptor beta chain emerged from a study of T cells after yellow fever vaccination. 5'RACE template switching generated TCR cDNA, adding a universal primer site and UMIs. TCRdb independently ran MiXCR on the 5' RACE reads; one entry per CDR3 protein. The table has approximately 140,000 distinct CDR3 sequences, less than 9.5% seen once; the top ten hold roughly 0.76%. The sample holds one count of this clonotype. Its antigen is not identified. The CDR3 is 14 residues long. CDR1 SGHRS and CDR2 YFSETQ come from the germline V gene. The ends lost 4 bases at V and 5 bases at J; junction bases unmatched: 7. Study results and limitations: High-abundance clonotypes from the bulk population could contaminate FACS-sorted repertoires. Subsequent booster samples again held most clones from primary vaccination (more than 95% CD4, about 90% CD8). Researchers report a weaker secondary response that nonetheless peaked faster, day 5 versus 15.

The sample here was CD4+ T cells sorted from PBMCs, taken 5 days after the yellow fever booster vaccination. The V call is TRBV5-1, the J call TRBJ2-5, with TRBD2 matching over 8 bases. The receptor was derived from a man aged 30-40 years who received the YFV17D yellow fever vaccine. The CDR3 loop reads CASSPAGGFETQYF. CDR3 bases: TGCGCCAGCAGCCCGGCGGGGGGATTCGAGACCCAGTACTTC. The variable domain in full, completed from reference TRBV5-1 and TRBJ2-5, reads KAGVTQTPRYLIKTRGQQVTLSCSPISGHRSVSWYQQTPGQGLQFLFEYFSETQRNKGNFPGRFSGRQFSNSRSEMNVSTLELGDSALYLCASSPAGGFETQYFGPGTRLLVL.